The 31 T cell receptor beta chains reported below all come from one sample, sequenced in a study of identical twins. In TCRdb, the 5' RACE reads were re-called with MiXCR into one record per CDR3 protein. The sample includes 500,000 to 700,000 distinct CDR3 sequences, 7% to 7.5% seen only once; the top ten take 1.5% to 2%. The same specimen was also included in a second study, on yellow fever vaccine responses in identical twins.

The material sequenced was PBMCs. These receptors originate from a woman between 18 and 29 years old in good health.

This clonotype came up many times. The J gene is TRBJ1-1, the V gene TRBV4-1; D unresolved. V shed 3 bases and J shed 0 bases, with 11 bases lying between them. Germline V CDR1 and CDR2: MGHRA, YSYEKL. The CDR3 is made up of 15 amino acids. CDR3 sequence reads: CASSQGPLLNTEAFF. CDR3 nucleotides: TGCGCCAGCAGCCAGGGCCCACTCCTGAACACTGAAGCTTTCTTT.

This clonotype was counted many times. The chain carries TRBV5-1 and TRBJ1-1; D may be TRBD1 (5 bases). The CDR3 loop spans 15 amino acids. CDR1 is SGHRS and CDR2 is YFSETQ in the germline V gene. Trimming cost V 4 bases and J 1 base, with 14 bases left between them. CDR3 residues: CASSPASRENTEAFF. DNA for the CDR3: TGCGCCAGCAGCCCTGCCAGCAGGGAGAACACTGAAGCTTTCTTT.

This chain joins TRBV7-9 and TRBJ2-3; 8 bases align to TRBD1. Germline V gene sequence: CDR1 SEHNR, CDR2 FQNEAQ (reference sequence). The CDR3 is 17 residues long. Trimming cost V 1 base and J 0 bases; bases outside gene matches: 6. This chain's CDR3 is CASSLGQGSTSTDTQYF. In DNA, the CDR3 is TGTGCCAGCAGCTTAGGACAGGGGTCCACTAGCACAGATACGCAGTATTTT.

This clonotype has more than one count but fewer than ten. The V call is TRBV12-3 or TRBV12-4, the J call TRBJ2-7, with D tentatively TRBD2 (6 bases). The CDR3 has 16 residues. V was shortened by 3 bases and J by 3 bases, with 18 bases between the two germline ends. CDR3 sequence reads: CASSFLGEVRSYEQYF. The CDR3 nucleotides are TGTGCCAGCAGTTTTTTAGGGGAGGTCCGAAGCTACGAGCAGTACTTC.

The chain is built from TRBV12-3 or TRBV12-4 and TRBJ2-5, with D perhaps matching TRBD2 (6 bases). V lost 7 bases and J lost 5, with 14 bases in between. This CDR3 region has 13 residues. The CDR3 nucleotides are TGTGCCAGCAACCTTGGGGGGACCGAGACCCAGTACTTC. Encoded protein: CASNLGGTETQYF.

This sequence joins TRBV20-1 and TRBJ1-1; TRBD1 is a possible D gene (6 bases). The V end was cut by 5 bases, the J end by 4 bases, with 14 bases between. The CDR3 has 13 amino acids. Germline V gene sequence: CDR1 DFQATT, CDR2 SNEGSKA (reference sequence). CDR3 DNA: TGCAGTGCTGAGCGGGGGCTGGGCACTGAAGCTTTCTTT. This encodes CSAERGLGTEAFF.

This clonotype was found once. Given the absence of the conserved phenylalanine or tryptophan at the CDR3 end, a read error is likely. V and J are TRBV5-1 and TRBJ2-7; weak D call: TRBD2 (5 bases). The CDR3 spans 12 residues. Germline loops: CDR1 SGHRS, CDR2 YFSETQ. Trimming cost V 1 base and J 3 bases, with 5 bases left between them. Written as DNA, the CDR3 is TGCGCCAGCAGCTTGACTAGCTACGAGCAGTACCTC. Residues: CASSLTSYEQYL.

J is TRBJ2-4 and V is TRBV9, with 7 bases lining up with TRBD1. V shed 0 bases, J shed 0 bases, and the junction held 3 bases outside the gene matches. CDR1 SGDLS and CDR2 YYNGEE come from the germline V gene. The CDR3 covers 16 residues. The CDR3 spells CASSVGGQIAKNIQYF. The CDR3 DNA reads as TGTGCCAGCAGCGTAGGGGGACAGATAGCCAAAAACATTCAGTACTTC.

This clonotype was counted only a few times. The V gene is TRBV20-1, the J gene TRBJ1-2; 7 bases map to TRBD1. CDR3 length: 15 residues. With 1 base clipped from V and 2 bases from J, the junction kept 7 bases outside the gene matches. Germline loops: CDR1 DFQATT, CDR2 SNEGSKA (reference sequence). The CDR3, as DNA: TGCAGTGCTAGAGTCAGGGACAGCAACAACTATGGCTACACCTTC. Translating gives CSARVRDSNNYGYTF.

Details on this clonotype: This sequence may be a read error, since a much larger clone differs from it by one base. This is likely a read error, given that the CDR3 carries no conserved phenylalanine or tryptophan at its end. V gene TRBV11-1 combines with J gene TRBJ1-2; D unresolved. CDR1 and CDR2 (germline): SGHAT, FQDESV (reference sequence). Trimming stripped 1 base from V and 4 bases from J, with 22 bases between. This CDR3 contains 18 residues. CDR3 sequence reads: CASSLVGGSLTIIYGYTY. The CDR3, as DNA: TGTGCCAGCAGCTTAGTAGGAGGTTCGCTGACTATTATCTATGGCTACACCTAC.

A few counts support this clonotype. The CDR3 is CASSSQLSGGYNEQFF. The CDR3 coding sequence is TGTGCCAGCAGTTCACAGCTCAGTGGGGGTTACAATGAGCAGTTCTTC. The J gene is TRBJ2-1, the V gene TRBV28; perhaps D is TRBD1 or TRBD2 (5 bases each). Germline CDR1 reads MDHEN; CDR2 reads SYDVKM. Between the trimmed V and J ends, which lost 4 bases and 4 bases, there was a span of 17 bases. The CDR3 consists of 16 residues. Full variable domain (rest looked up from reference TRBV28 and TRBJ2-1): DVKVTQSSRYLVKRTGEKVFLECVQDMDHENMFWYRQDPGLGLRLIYFSYDVKMKEKGDIPEGYSVSREKKERFSLILESASTNQTSMYLCASSSQLSGGYNEQFFGPGTRLTVL.

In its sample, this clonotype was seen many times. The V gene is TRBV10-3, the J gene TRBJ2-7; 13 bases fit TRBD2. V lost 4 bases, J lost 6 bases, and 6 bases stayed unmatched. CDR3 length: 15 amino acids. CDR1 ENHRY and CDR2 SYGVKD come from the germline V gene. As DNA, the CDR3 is TGTGCCATCAGTGTCGGGACTAGCGGGACACGCGAGCAGTACTTC. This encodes CAISVGTSGTREQYF.

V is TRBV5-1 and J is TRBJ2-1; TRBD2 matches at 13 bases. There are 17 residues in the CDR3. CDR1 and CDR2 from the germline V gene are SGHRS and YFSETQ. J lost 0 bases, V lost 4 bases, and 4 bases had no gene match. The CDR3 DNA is TGCGCCAGCAGCCAGAGGACTAGCGGGAGCTCCTACAATGAGCAGTTCTTC. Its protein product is CASSQRTSGSSYNEQFF.

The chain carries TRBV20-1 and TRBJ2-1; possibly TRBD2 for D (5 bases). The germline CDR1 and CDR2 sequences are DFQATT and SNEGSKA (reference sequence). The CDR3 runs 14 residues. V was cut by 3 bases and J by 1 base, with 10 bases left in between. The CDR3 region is CSASQRKSYNEQFF. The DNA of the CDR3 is TGCAGTGCTAGCCAGCGGAAATCCTACAATGAGCAGTTCTTC.

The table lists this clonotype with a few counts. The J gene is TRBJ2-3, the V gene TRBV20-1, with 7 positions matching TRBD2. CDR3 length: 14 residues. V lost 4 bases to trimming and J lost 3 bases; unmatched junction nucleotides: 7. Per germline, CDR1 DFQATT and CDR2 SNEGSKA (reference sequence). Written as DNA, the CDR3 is TGCAGTGCTAAGCCCAGGGAGGGGACAGATACGCAGTATTTT. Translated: CSAKPREGTDTQYF.

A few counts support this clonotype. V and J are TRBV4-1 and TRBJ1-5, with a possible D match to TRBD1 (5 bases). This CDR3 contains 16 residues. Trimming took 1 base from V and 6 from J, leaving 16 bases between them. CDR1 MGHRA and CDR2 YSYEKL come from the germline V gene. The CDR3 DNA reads TGCGCCAGCAGCCAAGTGGTTCAGGGATTGGGTCAGCCCCAGCATTTT. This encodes CASSQVVQGLGQPQHF.

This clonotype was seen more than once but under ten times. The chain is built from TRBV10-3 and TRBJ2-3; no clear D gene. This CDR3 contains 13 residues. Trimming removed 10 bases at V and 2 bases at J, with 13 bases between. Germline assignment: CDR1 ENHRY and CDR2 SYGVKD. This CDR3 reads CASDTGYTDTQYF. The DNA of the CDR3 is TGTGCCAGTGACACCGGATACACAGATACGCAGTATTTT.

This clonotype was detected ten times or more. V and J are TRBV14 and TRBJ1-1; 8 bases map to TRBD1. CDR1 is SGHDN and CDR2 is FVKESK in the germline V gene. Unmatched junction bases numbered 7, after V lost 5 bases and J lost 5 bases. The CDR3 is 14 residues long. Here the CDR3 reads CASSSTGGPTEAFF. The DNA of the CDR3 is TGTGCCAGCAGCTCAACAGGGGGTCCAACTGAAGCTTTCTTT.

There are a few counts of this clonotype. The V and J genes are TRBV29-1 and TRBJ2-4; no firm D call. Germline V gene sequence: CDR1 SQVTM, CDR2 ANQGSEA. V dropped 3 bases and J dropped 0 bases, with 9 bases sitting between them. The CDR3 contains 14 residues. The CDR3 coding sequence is TGCAGCGTTGAGCTGAGACTAGCCAAAAACATTCAGTACTTC. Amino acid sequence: CSVELRLAKNIQYF.

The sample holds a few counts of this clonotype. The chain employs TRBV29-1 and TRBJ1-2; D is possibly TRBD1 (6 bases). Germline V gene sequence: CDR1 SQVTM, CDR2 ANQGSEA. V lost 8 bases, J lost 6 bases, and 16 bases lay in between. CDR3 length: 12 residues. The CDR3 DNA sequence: TGCAGCCTTTTTGGGGGGCAGGATGGCTACACCTTC. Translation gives CSLFGGQDGYTF.

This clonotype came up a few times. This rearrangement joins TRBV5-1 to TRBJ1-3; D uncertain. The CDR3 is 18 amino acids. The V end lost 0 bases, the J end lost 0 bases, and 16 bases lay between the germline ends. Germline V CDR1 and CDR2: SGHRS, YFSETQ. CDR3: CASSLGLLWTSSGNTIYF. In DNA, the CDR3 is TGCGCCAGCAGCTTGGGGCTCCTATGGACCTCCTCTGGAAACACCATATATTTT. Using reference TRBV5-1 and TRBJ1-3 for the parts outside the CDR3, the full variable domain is KAGVTQTPRYLIKTRGQQVTLSCSPISGHRSVSWYQQTPGQGLQFLFEYFSETQRNKGNFPGRFSGRQFSNSRSEMNVSTLELGDSALYLCASSLGLLWTSSGNTIYFGEGSWLTVV.

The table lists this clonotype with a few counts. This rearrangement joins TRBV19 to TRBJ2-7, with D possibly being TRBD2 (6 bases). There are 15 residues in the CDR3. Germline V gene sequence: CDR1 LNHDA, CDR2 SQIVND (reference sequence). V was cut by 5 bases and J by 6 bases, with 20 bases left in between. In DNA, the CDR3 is TGTGCCAGTAGTCCCCAGAGCGGGCCTGAGGTCGAGCAGTACTTC. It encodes CASSPQSGPEVEQYF.

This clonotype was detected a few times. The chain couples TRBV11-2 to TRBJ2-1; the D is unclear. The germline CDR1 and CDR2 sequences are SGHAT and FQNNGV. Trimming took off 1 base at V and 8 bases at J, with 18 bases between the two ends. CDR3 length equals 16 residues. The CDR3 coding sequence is TGTGCCAGCAGCTTAGCGAGAGGAGCTCTTTTGGATGAGCAGTTCTTC. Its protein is CASSLARGALLDEQFF.

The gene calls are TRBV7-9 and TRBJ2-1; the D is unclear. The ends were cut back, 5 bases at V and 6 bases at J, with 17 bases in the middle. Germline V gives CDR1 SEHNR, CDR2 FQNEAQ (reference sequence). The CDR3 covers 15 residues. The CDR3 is CASSPLLSDPNEQFF. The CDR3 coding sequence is TGTGCCAGCAGCCCACTCCTTTCCGATCCCAATGAGCAGTTCTTC.

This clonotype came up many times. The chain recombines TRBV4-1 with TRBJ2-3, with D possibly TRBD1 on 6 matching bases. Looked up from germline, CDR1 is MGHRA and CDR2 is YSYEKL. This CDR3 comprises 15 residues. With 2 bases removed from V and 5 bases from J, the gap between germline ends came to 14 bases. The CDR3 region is CASSQQGHGVDTQYF. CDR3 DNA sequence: TGCGCCAGCAGCCAACAGGGGCATGGCGTAGATACGCAGTATTTT.

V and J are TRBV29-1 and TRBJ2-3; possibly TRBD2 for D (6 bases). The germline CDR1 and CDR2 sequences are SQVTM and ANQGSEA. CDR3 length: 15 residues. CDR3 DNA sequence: TGCAGTGTGGGAGGCACGGGAGAATTCACAGATACGCAGTATTTT. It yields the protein CSVGGTGEFTDTQYF.

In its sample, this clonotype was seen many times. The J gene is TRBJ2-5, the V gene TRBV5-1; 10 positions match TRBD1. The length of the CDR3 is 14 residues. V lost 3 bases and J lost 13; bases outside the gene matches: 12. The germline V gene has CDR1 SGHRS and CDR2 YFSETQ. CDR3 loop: CASSSGTGARLRYF. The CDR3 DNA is TGCGCCAGCAGCTCCGGGACAGGGGCCCGGTTACGGTACTTC.

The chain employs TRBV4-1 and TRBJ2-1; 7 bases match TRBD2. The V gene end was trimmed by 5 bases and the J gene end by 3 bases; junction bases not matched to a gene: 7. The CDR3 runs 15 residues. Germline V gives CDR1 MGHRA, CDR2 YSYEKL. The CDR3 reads CASSLGTTLYNEQFF. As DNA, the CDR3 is TGCGCCAGCAGCTTAGGGACTACTCTCTACAATGAGCAGTTCTTC.

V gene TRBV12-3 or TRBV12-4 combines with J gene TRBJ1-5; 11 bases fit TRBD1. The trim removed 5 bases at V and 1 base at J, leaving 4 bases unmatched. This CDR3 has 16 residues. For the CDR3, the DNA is TGTGCCAGCAGTCCCGGGACAGGGGGAAGCAATCAGCCCCAGCATTTT. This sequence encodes CASSPGTGGSNQPQHF.

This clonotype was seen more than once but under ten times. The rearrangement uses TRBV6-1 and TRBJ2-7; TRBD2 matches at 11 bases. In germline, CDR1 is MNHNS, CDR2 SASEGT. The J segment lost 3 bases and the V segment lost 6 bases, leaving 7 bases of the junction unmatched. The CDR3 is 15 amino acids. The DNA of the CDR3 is TGTGCCAGCAGGAGAGGGACTAGCGGAAACTACGAGCAGTACGTC. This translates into CASRRGTSGNYEQYV.

In DNA, the CDR3 is TGTGCCAGCACCCCAGGGACTTCCGTCTCTGGGGCCAACGTCCTGACTTTC. Translated, it gives CASTPGTSVSGANVLTF. The rearrangement links TRBV28 to TRBJ2-6; possibly TRBD2 for D (6 bases). Trimming left V 7 bases short and J 0 bases short, with 16 bases between. This CDR3 region has 17 residues. Germline assignment: CDR1 MDHEN and CDR2 SYDVKM.